The entry below gives a single T cell receptor (beta chain) sequence along with its context. Its antigen is not known. Germline CDR1 DFQATT, CDR2 SNEGSKA (reference sequence). After removal of 2 bases from V and 9 bases from J, the junction contained 3 bases not matched to a gene. The CDR3 has 12 residues. Full-length variable regions came from constant-region reverse primers plus semi-nested Nested Universal Primer A PCR. One entry per CDR3 protein results from TCRdb running MiXCR on the 5' RACE reads. The repertoire consists of fewer than 25,000 distinct CDR3 sequences, with less than 40% occurring once and the leading ten covering less than 2.5%. Study findings and constraints: Tumor Tregs overlapped most with tumor, then blood, naive CD4+ cells. Tumor memory CD4+ T cell TCR gene usage was found to cluster with blood and lymph node memory CD4+ cells and with lymph node naive CD4+ cells.

The V call is TRBV20-1, the J call TRBJ2-1; TRBD1 agrees at 8 bases. The clonotype was recovered from a female donor with breast cancer. Material: tumor-infiltrating naive CD4+ T cells sorted from the breast tumor. Subset denoted: naive CD4+ T cells, CD4+CD45RA+CD25-. CDR3 protein: CSARPTGVEQFF. CDR3 sequence (DNA): TGCAGTGCTAGACCGACAGGGGTTGAGCAGTTCTTC.